A selection of T cell receptor beta chains follows, all from one sample in a study of T-cell memory formation after mild COVID-19. In TCRdb, the 5' RACE reads were re-called with MiXCR into one record per CDR3 protein. This table holds nearly 200,000 distinct CDR3 sequences, approximately 16% found once. The source material was PBMCs or a T cell subset sorted from them (not recorded which). These TCRs come from an adult woman who had mild COVID-19 (a few samples of this study predate the infection). Cell type and time point are not known. The CDR3 runs from the conserved cysteine through the conserved F or W. The D gene is left open where the match is weak. Clone size is shown for a subset of rows, as once, few, many or a class of expanded clone.

cdr3_aa cdr3_nt d_call j_call clone_size v_call
CASSPDRAYGYTF TGTGCCAGCTCACCGGACCGAGCCTATGGCTACACCTTC - TRBJ1-2 few TRBV18
CSARGMGALNEQFF TGCAGCGCCCGAGGGATGGGAGCACTGAATGAGCAGTTCTTC - TRBJ2-1 - TRBV29-1
CSARGLAGADTQYF TGCAGTGCTAGAGGGTTAGCGGGGGCAGATACGCAGTATTTT TRBD2 TRBJ2-3 - TRBV20-1
CASSYLTGHSPLHF TGTGCCAGCAGTTACTTGACAGGTCATTCACCCCTCCACTTT - TRBJ1-6 - TRBV6-5
CASSLASYQPQHF TGTGCCAGCAGCTTGGCCAGCTATCAGCCCCAGCATTTT - TRBJ1-5 - TRBV5-6
CATSEGGHTSYNEQFF TGTGCCACCAGTGAAGGGGGGCATACCTCCTACAATGAGCAGTTCTTC - TRBJ2-1 - TRBV24-1
CASSIRTTPYNEQFF TGTGCCAGTAGTATTCGGACTACTCCCTACAATGAGCAGTTCTTC - TRBJ2-1 - TRBV19
CASIPRTSGLRDEQFF TGTGCCAGCATTCCACGGACTAGCGGGTTACGGGATGAGCAGTTCTTC TRBD2 TRBJ2-1 many TRBV12-3/TRBV12-4
CASSANPDAPYEQYF TGCGCCAGCAGCGCTAACCCGGACGCGCCCTACGAGCAGTACTTC - TRBJ2-7 - TRBV5-1
CATSDLDGARTDTQYF TGTGCCACCAGTGACCTTGACGGGGCGCGGACAGATACGCAGTATTTT - TRBJ2-3 - TRBV24-1
CASSLDAQGIGGAFF TGCGCCAGCAGCTTGGATGCCCAGGGAATCGGTGGAGCTTTCTTT - TRBJ1-1 few TRBV5-1
CASSPSGSNPEQYF TGTGCCAGCAGCCCCAGCGGGAGCAACCCCGAGCAGTACTTC TRBD2 TRBJ2-7 many TRBV7-2
CASSSRGVGTDTQYF TGCGCCAGCAGCTCTCGGGGTGTTGGGACAGATACGCAGTATTTT - TRBJ2-3 - TRBV5-1
CASSLSNNEQFF TGCGCCAGCAGCTTGTCTAACAATGAGCAGTTCTTC - TRBJ2-1 - TRBV5-1
CASSAAYEQFF TGTGCCAGCTCAGCGGCATACGAGCAGTTCTTC - TRBJ2-1 - TRBV18
CSVLRETRQYF TGCAGTGTCCTCAGGGAAACTCGGCAGTACTTC - TRBJ2-7 - TRBV20-1
CASSFPGTGSNEQFF TGCGCCAGCAGCTTCCCCGGGACAGGGAGTAATGAGCAGTTCTTC TRBD1 TRBJ2-1 few TRBV5-1
CASSLEEGYEQYF TGCGCCAGCAGCTTGGAGGAGGGCTACGAGCAGTACTTC - TRBJ2-7 many TRBV5-1
CASSFPGVGRGYTF TGTGCCAGCAGCTTTCCAGGGGTTGGGCGTGGCTACACCTTC - TRBJ1-2 few TRBV7-2
CASSLTRDTEAFF TGTGCCAGCAGCTTAACGCGGGATACTGAAGCTTTCTTT - TRBJ1-1 few TRBV7-3
CASSFVREATDTQYF TGTGCCAGCAGCTTCGTCAGGGAGGCCACAGATACGCAGTATTTT - TRBJ2-3 many TRBV7-6
CASSQAQETSGANVLTF TGTGCCAGCAGCCAAGCTCAGGAGACCTCTGGGGCCAACGTCCTGACTTTC - TRBJ2-6 few TRBV4-2
CASSPQQGTNTEAFF TGTGCCAGCAGCCCCCAGCAGGGCACGAACACTGAAGCTTTCTTT - TRBJ1-1 - TRBV9
CASSLHLQGGTYEQYF TGTGCCAGCAGTTTACACTTACAGGGGGGGACCTACGAGCAGTACTTC - TRBJ2-7 - TRBV6-5
CASSFRAASTDTQYF TGTGCCAGCAGTTTTAGGGCAGCTAGCACAGATACGCAGTATTTT - TRBJ2-3 few TRBV6-5
CSARPADRGDTEAFF TGCAGTGCTAGGCCCGCCGACAGGGGGGACACTGAAGCTTTCTTT TRBD1 TRBJ1-1 many TRBV20-1
CASSVTSGGAISTGELFF TGCGCCAGCAGCGTGACTAGCGGGGGGGCTATTTCGACCGGGGAGCTGTTTTTT TRBD2 TRBJ2-2 - TRBV5-1
CASNLGAPGANVLTF TGTGCCAGCAACCTCGGGGCGCCGGGGGCCAACGTCCTGACTTTC - TRBJ2-6 - TRBV12-3/TRBV12-4
CASSPTLRTQVGGQPQHF TGTGCCAGCAGTCCTACGTTGCGGACACAGGTGGGGGGTCAGCCCCAGCATTTT - TRBJ1-5 few TRBV6-1
CASSPSRDRGRGDTQYF TGTGCCAGCAGCCCCTCCAGGGACAGGGGGCGCGGAGATACGCAGTATTTT TRBD1 TRBJ2-3 many TRBV12-3/TRBV12-4
CASSQVRGVNYGYTF TGCGCCAGCAGCCAAGTGAGGGGCGTTAACTATGGCTACACCTTC - TRBJ1-2 few TRBV4-3
CAIKEVAGGPDTQYF TGTGCCATCAAGGAGGTAGCGGGGGGCCCAGATACGCAGTATTTT TRBD2 TRBJ2-3 - TRBV10-3
CASTASLTGNTIYF TGTGCCAGCACCGCCAGCTTGACTGGAAACACCATATATTTT - TRBJ1-3 once TRBV12-3/TRBV12-4
CASSPPGGRGANVLTF TGTGCCAGCTCACCACCGGGGGGGAGAGGGGCCAACGTCCTGACTTTC TRBD2 TRBJ2-6 once TRBV18
CASSYGLPGNTIYF TGTGCCAGCAGTTACGGGCTGCCTGGAAACACCATATATTTT - TRBJ1-3 - TRBV6-5
CASSARRDRPTDTQYF TGTGCCAGCAGCGCCCGGAGGGACAGGCCCACAGATACGCAGTATTTT TRBD1 TRBJ2-3 - TRBV5-5
CSVEDRGGNYEQYF TGCAGCGTTGAAGATCGGGGGGGGAACTACGAGCAGTACTTC TRBD2 TRBJ2-7 - TRBV29-1
CASSQGGATSSFPEAFF TGTGCCAGCAGCCAAGGCGGGGCCACTTCGTCCTTCCCTGAAGCTTTCTTT - TRBJ1-1 few TRBV14
CASSLEGGSGNTIYF TGCGCCAGCAGCTTGGAGGGGGGAAGTGGAAACACCATATATTTT - TRBJ1-3 - TRBV5-1
CAWSPTGPSYEQYF TGTGCCTGGAGTCCTACAGGGCCCTCCTACGAGCAGTACTTC - TRBJ2-7 - TRBV30
CASIKGLAGGPREQYF TGTGCCAGCATAAAGGGACTAGCGGGGGGGCCTCGAGAGCAGTACTTC TRBD2 TRBJ2-7 few TRBV6-1
CAWSVPGTLRTEAFF TGTGCCTGGAGTGTACCAGGGACCCTGAGGACTGAAGCTTTCTTT - TRBJ1-1 - TRBV30
CASSSTDSPLHF TGCGCCAGCAGCTCAACAGACTCACCCCTCCACTTT - TRBJ1-6 - TRBV5-1
CASSRLQGGDTEAFF TGTGCCAGCAGCCGATTACAGGGGGGAGACACTGAAGCTTTCTTT TRBD1 TRBJ1-1 - TRBV3-1
CSAGDPKGEKLFF TGCAGTGCTGGCGACCCCAAAGGGGAAAAACTGTTTTTT - TRBJ1-4 - TRBV20-1
CSARGPNRQSDTQYF TGCAGTGCTAGAGGGCCTAACAGGCAGTCAGATACGCAGTATTTT - TRBJ2-3 few TRBV20-1
CASSGSWNEQFF TGTGCCAGCAGTGGATCGTGGAATGAGCAGTTCTTC - TRBJ2-1 - TRBV6-1
CASSSSLVRRGNTEAFF TGTGCCAGCAGCTCGTCCCTCGTCCGCAGGGGGAACACTGAAGCTTTCTTT - TRBJ1-1 - TRBV5-6
CASSTSIGGTNYGYTF TGCGCCAGCAGCACTTCCATTGGGGGTACTAACTATGGCTACACCTTC - TRBJ1-2 few TRBV5-1